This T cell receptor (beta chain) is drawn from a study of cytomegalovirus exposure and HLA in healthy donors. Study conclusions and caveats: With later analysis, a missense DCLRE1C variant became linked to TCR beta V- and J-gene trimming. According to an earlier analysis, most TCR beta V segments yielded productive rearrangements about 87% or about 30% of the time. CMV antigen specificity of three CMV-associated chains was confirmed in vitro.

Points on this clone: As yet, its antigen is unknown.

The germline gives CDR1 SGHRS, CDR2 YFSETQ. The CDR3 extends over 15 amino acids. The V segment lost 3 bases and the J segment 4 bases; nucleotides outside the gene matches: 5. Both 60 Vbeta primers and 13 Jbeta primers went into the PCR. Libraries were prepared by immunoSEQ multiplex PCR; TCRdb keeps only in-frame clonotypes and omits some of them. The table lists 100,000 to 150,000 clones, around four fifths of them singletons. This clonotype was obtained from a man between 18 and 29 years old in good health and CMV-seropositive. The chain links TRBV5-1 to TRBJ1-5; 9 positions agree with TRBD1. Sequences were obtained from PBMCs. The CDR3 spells CASSSGQGINQPQHF. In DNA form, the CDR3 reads TGCGCCAGCAGCTCGGGACAGGGAATAAATCAGCCCCAGCATTTT. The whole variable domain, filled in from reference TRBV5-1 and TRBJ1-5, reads KAGVTQTPRYLIKTRGQQVTLSCSPISGHRSVSWYQQTPGQGLQFLFEYFSETQRNKGNFPGRFSGRQFSNSRSEMNVSTLELGDSALYLCASSSGQGINQPQHFGDGTRLSIL.